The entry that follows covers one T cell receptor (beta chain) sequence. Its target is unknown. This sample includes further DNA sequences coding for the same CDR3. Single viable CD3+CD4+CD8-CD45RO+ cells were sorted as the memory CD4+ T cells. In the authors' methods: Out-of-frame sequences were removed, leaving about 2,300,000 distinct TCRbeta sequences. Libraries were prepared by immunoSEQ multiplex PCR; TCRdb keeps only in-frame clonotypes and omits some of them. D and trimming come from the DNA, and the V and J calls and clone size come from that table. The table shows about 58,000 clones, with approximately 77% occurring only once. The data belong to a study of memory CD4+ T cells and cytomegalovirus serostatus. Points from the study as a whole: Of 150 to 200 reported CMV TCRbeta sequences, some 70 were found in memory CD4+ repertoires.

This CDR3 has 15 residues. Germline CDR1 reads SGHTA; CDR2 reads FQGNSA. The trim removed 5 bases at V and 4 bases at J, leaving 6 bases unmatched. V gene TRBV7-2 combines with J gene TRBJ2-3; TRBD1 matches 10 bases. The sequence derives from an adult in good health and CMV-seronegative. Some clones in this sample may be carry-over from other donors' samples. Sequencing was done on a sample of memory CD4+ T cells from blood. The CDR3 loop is CASSRQGARSDTQYF. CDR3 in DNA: TGTGCCAGCAGCCGACAGGGGGCACGATCAGATACGCAGTATTTT.